This T cell receptor (beta chain) was recovered during a study of blood T cell repertoires in COVID-19. This clone occurred a few times. Recruitment covered 20 to 25 US areas and drew participants whose ages spanned roughly 18 to 100 years. In the study's own analysis: How many nucleated cells were present was estimated from reference gene primer amplification. The protocol was immunoSEQ multiplex PCR, while the TCRdb copy is restricted to in-frame clones and leaves out a portion. V and J calls and clone size are copied from that table; D and trimming were computed from the DNA. The sample lists a few hundred thousand clones; around 83% were seen once. With 9 bases removed from V and 8 bases from J, the gap between germline ends came to 16 bases. The CDR3 sequence is 13 residues long.

Sequencing was done on a sample of PBMCs or T cells enriched from blood (not recorded which). V usage is TRBV23-1 and J usage is TRBJ1-4; D gene uncertain. TRBV23-1 is known as an ORF, though its function is uncertain. This TCR came from a woman aged 45-65 years who had been exposed to COVID-19. CDR3 DNA sequence: TGCGCCAGTATGGCCTCCGGGGAGGAAAAACTGTTTTTT. Residues: CASMASGEEKLFF.